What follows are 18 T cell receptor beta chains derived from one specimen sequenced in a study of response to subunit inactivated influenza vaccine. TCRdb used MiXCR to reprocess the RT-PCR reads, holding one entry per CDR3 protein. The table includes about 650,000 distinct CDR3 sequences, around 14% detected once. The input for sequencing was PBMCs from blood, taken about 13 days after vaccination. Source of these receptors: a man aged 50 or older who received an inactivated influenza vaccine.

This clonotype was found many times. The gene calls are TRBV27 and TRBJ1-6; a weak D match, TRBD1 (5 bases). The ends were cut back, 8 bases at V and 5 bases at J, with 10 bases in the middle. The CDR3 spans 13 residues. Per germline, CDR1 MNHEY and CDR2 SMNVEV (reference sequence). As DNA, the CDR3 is TGTGCCAGCGCGGGGGGGAATAATTCACCCCTCCACTTT. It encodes CASAGGNNSPLHF.

CDR3 loop: CASSAASGRTDTQYF. In nucleotides, the CDR3 is TGTGCCAGCAGTGCCGCTAGCGGGAGAACAGATACGCAGTATTTT. The rearrangement uses TRBV6-4 and TRBJ2-3, with 10 bases aligning to TRBD2. This CDR3 spans 15 amino acids. CDR1 and CDR2 from the germline V gene are MRHNA and SNTAGT. V lost 4 bases and J lost 3; bases outside the gene matches: 4.

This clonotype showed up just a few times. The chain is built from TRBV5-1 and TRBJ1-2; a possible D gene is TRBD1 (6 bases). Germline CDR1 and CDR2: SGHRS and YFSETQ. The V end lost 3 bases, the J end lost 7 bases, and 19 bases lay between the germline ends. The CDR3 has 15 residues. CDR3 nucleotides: TGCGCCAGCAGCTGGGGGACACCAGACTCACGTGGCTACACCTTC. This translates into CASSWGTPDSRGYTF.

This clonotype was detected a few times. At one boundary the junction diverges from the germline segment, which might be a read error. The DNA for the CDR3 is TGTGCCAGCAGTGACTCAGTGAACACTGAAGCTTTCTTT. This translates into CASSDSVNTEAFF. The V call is TRBV6-2 or TRBV6-3, the J call TRBJ1-1; D ambiguous. Germline assignment: CDR1 MNHEY and CDR2 SVGEGT. CDR3 length: 13 residues.

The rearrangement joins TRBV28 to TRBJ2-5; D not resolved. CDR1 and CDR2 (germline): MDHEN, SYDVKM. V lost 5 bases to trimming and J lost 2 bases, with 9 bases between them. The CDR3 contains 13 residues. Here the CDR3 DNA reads TGTGCCAGCAGTCTCGAAGGGCAAGAGACCCAGTACTTC. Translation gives CASSLEGQETQYF.

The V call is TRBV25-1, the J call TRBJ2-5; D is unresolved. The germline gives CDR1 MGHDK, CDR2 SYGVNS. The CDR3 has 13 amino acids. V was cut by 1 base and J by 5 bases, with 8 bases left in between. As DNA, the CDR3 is TGTGCCAGCAGTGAATGGGCAGCTGAGACCCAGTACTTC. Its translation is CASSEWAAETQYF. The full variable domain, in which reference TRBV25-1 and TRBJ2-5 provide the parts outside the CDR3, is EADIYQTPRYLVIGTGKKITLECSQTMGHDKMYWYQQDPGMELHLIHYSYGVNSTEKGDLSSESTVSRIRTEHFPLTLESARPSHTSQYLCASSEWAAETQYFGPGTRLLVL.

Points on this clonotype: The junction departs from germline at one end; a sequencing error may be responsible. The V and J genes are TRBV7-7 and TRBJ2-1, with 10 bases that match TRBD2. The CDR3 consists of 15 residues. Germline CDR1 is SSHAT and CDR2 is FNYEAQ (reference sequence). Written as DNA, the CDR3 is TGTGCTAGCAGCTTATATCCCAGCGGGGGGGATGAGCAGTTCTTC. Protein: CASSLYPSGGDEQFF.

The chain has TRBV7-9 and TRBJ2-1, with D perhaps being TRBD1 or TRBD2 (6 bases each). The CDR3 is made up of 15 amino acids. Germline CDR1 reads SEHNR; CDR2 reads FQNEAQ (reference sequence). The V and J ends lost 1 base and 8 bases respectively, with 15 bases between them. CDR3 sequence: CASSLEGGARDEQFF. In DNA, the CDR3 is TGTGCCAGCAGCTTAGAGGGGGGCGCCAGGGATGAGCAGTTCTTC.

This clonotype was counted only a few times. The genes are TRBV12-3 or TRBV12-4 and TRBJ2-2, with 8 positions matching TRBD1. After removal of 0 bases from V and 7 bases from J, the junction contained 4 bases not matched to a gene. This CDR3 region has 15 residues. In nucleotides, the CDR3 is TGTGCCAGCAGTTTAGCAAGACAGGGGCTCGGGGAGCTGTTTTTT. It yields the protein CASSLARQGLGELFF.

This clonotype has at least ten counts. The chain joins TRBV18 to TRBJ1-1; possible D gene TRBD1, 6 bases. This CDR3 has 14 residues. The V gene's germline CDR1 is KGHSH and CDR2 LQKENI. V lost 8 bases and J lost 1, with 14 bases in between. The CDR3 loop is CASQPGATNTEAFF. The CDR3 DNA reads TGTGCCAGCCAACCGGGGGCGACGAACACTGAAGCTTTCTTT.

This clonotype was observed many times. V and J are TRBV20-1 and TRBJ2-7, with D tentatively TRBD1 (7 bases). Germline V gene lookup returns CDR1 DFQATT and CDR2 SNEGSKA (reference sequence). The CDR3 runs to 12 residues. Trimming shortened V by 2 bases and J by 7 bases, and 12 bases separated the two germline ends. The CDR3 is CSARTGAGEQYF. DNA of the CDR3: TGCAGTGCTAGAACAGGGGCGGGGGAGCAGTACTTC.

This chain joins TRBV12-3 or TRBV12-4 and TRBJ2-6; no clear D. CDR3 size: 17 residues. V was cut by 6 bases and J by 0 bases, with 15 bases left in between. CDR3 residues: CASRPNWGISGANVLTF. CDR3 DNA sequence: TGTGCCAGCAGGCCAAATTGGGGAATCTCTGGGGCCAACGTCCTGACTTTC.

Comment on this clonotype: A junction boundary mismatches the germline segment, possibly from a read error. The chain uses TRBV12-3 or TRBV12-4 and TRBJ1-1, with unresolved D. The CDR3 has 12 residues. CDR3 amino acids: CASKVVNTEALF. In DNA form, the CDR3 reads TGTGCCAGCAAGGTTGTGAACACTGAAGCTCTCTTT.

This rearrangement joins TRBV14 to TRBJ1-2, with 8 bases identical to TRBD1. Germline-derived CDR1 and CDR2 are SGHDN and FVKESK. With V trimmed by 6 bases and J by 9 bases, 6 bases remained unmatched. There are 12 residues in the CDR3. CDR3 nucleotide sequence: TGTGCCAGCAGTCGACAGGGGACTCGCTACACCTTC. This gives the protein CASSRQGTRYTF.

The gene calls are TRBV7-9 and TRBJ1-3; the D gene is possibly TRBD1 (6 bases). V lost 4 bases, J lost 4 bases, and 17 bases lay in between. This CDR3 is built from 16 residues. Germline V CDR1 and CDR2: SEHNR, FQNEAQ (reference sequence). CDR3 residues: CASSYVRQARGNTIYF. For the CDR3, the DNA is TGTGCCAGCAGCTACGTCAGACAGGCCCGAGGAAACACCATATATTTT.

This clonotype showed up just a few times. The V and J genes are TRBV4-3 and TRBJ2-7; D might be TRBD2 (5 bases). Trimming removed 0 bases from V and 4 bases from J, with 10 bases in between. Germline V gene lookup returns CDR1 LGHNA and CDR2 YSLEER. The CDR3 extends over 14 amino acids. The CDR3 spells CASSQDYGVYEQYF. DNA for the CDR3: TGCGCCAGCAGCCAAGATTACGGGGTTTACGAGCAGTACTTC.

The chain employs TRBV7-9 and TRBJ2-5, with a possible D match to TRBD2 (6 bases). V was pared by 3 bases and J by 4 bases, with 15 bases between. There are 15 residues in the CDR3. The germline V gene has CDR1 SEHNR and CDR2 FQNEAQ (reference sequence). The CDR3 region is CASSLGTRRGETQYF. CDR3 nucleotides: TGTGCCAGCAGCTTGGGGACTCGTAGGGGAGAGACCCAGTACTTC.

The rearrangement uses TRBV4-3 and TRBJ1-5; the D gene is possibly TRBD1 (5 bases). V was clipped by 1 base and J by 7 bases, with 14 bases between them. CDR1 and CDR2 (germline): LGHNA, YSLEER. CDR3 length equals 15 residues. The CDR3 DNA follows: TGCGCCAGCAGCCAAGTGCTCGGGGGGTTGCAGCCCCAGCATTTT. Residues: CASSQVLGGLQPQHF.